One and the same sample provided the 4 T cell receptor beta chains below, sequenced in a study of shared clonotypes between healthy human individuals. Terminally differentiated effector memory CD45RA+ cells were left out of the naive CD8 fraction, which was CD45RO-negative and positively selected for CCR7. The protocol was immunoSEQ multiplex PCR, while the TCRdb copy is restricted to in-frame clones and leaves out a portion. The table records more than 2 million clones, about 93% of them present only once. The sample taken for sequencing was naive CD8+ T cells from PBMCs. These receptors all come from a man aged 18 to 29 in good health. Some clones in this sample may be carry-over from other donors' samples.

CDR3 region: CASSVAGGIETQYF. Written as DNA, the CDR3 is TGTGCCAGCAGCGTAGCGGGAGGGATAGAGACCCAGTACTTC. This chain links TRBV9 with TRBJ2-5; 8 positions agree with TRBD2. V lost 0 bases to trimming and J lost 4 bases; unmatched junction nucleotides: 2. The CDR3 runs 14 residues. In germline, CDR1 is SGDLS, CDR2 YYNGEE.

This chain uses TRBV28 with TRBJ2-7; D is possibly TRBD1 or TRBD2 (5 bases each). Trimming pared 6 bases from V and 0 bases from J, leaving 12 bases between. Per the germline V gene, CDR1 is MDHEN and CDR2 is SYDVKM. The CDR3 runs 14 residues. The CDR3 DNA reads TGTGCCAGCAGACGGGACGATAGCTCCTACGAGCAGTACTTC. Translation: CASRRDDSSYEQYF.

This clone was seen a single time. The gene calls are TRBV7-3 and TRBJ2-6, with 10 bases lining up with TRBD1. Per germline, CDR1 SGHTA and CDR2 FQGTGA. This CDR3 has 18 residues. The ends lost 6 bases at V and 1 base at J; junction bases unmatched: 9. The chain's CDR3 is CASRHSGTGASGANVLTF. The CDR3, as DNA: TGTGCCAGCAGACATTCCGGGACAGGGGCGTCTGGGGCCAACGTCCTGACTTTC. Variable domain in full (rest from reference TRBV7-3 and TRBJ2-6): GAGVSQTPSNKVTEKGKYVELRCDPISGHTALYWYRQSLGQGPEFLIYFQGTGAADDSGLPNDRFFAVRPEGSVSTLKIQRTERGDSAVYLCASRHSGTGASGANVLTFGAGSRLTVL.

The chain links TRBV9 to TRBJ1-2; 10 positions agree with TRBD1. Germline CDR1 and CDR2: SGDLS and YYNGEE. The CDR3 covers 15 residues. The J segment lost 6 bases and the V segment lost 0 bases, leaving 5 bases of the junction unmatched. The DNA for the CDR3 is TGTGCCAGCAGCGTAGCGGACAGGGGGTTGAATGGCTACACCTTC. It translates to CASSVADRGLNGYTF.